The 3 T cell receptor beta chains in this list originate from one sample, sequenced in a study of T cell responses to AZD1222 COVID-19 vaccine (dated by TCRdb to about 2021). Per the publication, the time point label means: about 28 days (+/-7) after the second vaccine dose. Libraries were constructed by the immunoSEQ multiplex PCR assay. The immuneACCESS repertoire file appears here via TCRdb, limited to in-frame rearrangements. These files lack a portion of the clones; in checked studies, under half of the deficit traces to unresolved V genes, and the cause of the others is not known. The table for this sample lists about 140,000 clones; over 85% of them were counted only once. About 6.7% of the sample goes to the ten largest clones. Here the sequenced sample was peripheral blood, taken 28 days after the second AZD1222 dose. These receptors came from an adult who received the AZD1222 COVID-19 vaccine.

The gene calls are TRBV18 and TRBJ2-5, with TRBD1 as a possible D gene (6 bases). The germline V and J ends were trimmed by 7 bases and 4 bases, with 16 bases remaining between them. Germline V gives CDR1 KGHSH, CDR2 LQKENI. The CDR3 is made up of 14 amino acids. The CDR3 spells CASFTDRPGETQYF. CDR3 DNA sequence: TGTGCCAGCTTCACCGACAGGCCGGGAGAGACCCAGTACTTC.

The V call is TRBV28, the J call TRBJ2-7; D is perhaps TRBD1 (6 bases). The CDR3 loop spans 15 amino acids. The V gene lost 3 bases and the J gene lost 5 bases, with 17 bases spanning the gap. Germline V gives CDR1 MDHEN, CDR2 SYDVKM. The CDR3 protein is CASSFSGNREHEQYF. The CDR3 nucleotides read TGTGCCAGCAGTTTCTCGGGGAACAGGGAGCACGAGCAGTACTTC.

The chain links TRBV7-9 to TRBJ1-2; 7 bases agree with TRBD1. Germline V CDR1 and CDR2: SEHNR, FQNEAQ (reference sequence). V was pared by 5 bases and J by 7 bases, with 7 bases of the junction left unmatched. The CDR3 covers 13 residues. The CDR3 sequence: CASSLATGFGYTF. In DNA, the CDR3 is TGTGCCAGCAGCCTGGCGACAGGGTTTGGCTACACCTTC.